This TCR beta chain appears in the sequencing data of a study of blood T cell repertoires in COVID-19 (dated by TCRdb to 2020 to 2021). A note on the overall study: The collaborator samples originated in the United States, Italy and Spain and spanned the acute and convalescent phases of COVID-19. Where available, HLA class I and class II types were taken from metadata supplied by the sample provider and were not determined by assay-based typing. The dataset comprised deeply sampled blood TCRbeta repertoires from subjects exposed to, actively infected with, or recovered from COVID-19. The samples were drawn from the first 160 participants of the ongoing ImmuneRACE study and from over 950 subjects provided by 6 global collaborators. A de-identified subject ID, COVID-19 status, age in years and sex were almost always included in the sample metadata. The repertoires were made available in a free public database intended to serve as a resource for research on the immune response to SARS-CoV-2. The material from the prospective study consisted of cDNA or gDNA derived from T cells, B-cell-depleted T cells, or PBMCs.

The collaborating institutions used their own protocols to collect whole blood in K2EDTA tubes. For TCRbeta analysis, collaborator samples were shipped as frozen whole blood, as isolated PBMCs, or as DNA extracted from either sample type. Study-level results and caveats: How much clinical and demographic metadata was included differed by source and by participant, and the metadata was provided uncurated.

CDR1 and CDR2 are read off the germline V gene (reference sequence) as MNHEY and SMNVEV. CDR3 length: 14 amino acids, cysteine to phenylalanine. Only the CDR3 DNA is retained, 42 bases long and in frame from the first base. Trimming at the junction amounts to 4 bases on V and 2 bases on J, and the germline ends lie 11 bases apart. The immunoSEQ Assay, a bias-controlled multiplex PCR, was used to amplify TCRbeta CDR3 regions from genomic DNA. The authors' analysis ran thus. The number of nucleated cells in each sample was estimated by amplification of reference gene primers within the assay. To quantify the absolute abundance of each unique TCRbeta CDR3 rearrangement, sequence reads were collapsed and filtered. Productive Simpson clonality was computed per sample as the square root of Simpson's diversity index over productive rearrangements. What TCRdb holds here is the immuneACCESS table cut down to in-frame rearrangements. Part of the clones is not present; checked against another copy, under half of the missing clones reflect an unresolved V gene, and the others are unexplained. That table supplies the V and J calls and clone size; D and trimming were determined from the DNA. This sample has 150,000 to 160,000 clones in its table, and 70% to 85% of those were observed once. Approximately 30% of the sample goes to the ten largest clones.

This clone was picked up one time. Its binding antigen is unknown. Base qualities are not at hand, and no much larger clone is one base apart. This receptor was identified in an older woman with acute or convalescent COVID-19. The chain was built from TRBV27 and TRBJ2-5; the D region possibly corresponds to TRBD2 (5 bases align). Sequenced input: peripheral blood. At the DNA level, the sequence is TGTGCCAGCAGTTCTAGGAGAGGGCAAGAGACCCAGTACTTC. Translated, it reads CASSSRRGQETQYF.